The sequence of this TCR beta chain was determined in a study of T cell changes during pregnancy in multiple sclerosis. V lost 2 bases and J 5 bases, leaving 9 bases between the germline ends. This CDR3 is 13 amino acids long. Germline V gives CDR1 MNHEY, CDR2 SMNVEV (reference sequence). Generated by immunoSEQ multiplex PCR, the TCRdb table keeps only in-frame clones and is missing some. The sample lists just under 60,000 clones; around 92% were seen once. V and J are TRBV27 and TRBJ1-1, with no clear D. This clonotype originated in a female donor with multiple sclerosis, enrolled in a pregnancy study. Material: peripheral blood, obtained in the first trimester of pregnancy. CDR3 nucleotide sequence: TGTGCCAGCAGTTTAATGAGCGGGACTGAAGCTTTCTTT. Protein sequence: CASSLMSGTEAFF.